Presented here are 32 T cell receptor beta chains from one specimen sequenced in a study of T cells after yellow fever vaccination. Each CDR3 protein gets one entry after TCRdb re-called the 5' RACE reads with MiXCR. The data contain about 75,000 distinct CDR3 sequences, more than 5.5% of them singletons. Sample: CD8+ T cells sorted from PBMCs, taken 10 to 11 days after the first yellow fever vaccination. All receptors come from a man between 18 and 29 years old who received the YFV17D yellow fever vaccine.

The sample holds many counts of this clonotype. The gene calls are TRBV4-3 and TRBJ1-6, with no clear D. Germline V gives CDR1 LGHNA, CDR2 YSLEER. CDR3 length equals 13 residues. V was pared by 4 bases and J by 6 bases, with 7 bases between. CDR3 sequence (DNA): TGCGCCAGCAGCCTGGGGATTAATTCACCCCTCCACTTT. It codes for CASSLGINSPLHF.

The sample holds a few counts of this clonotype. This chain uses TRBV19 with TRBJ2-3; 9 bases match TRBD2. V dropped 4 bases and J dropped 4; count of bases not matched to a gene: 3. The germline V gene has CDR1 LNHDA and CDR2 SQIVND (reference sequence). The CDR3 has 14 amino acids. The CDR3 sequence: CASSRGTSPDTQYF. The CDR3 DNA is TGTGCCAGTAGTAGAGGGACTAGCCCAGATACGCAGTATTTT.

This clonotype was picked up many times. The chain carries TRBV5-1 and TRBJ2-1, with D unresolved. CDR1 SGHRS and CDR2 YFSETQ come from the germline V gene. V dropped 1 base and J dropped 0 bases, with 8 bases sitting between them. The CDR3 spans 15 residues. The CDR3 loop is CASSLSGSSYNEQFF. The CDR3 nucleotides read TGCGCCAGCAGCTTGTCAGGAAGCTCCTACAATGAGCAGTTCTTC.

This clonotype was detected ten times or more. This chain links TRBV4-1 with TRBJ2-7; the D gene is possibly TRBD1 (5 bases). Trimming cost V 4 bases and J 6 bases, with 16 bases left between them. CDR1 MGHRA and CDR2 YSYEKL come from the germline V gene. This CDR3 spans 14 amino acids. CDR3 amino acids: CASSPQDTSIEQYV. Written as DNA, the CDR3 is TGCGCCAGCAGCCCACAGGACACTTCCATCGAGCAGTACGTC.

This clonotype appeared many times. The chain recombines TRBV6-2 or TRBV6-3 with TRBJ2-7; D is possibly TRBD1 (5 bases). V dropped 0 bases and J dropped 4 bases, with 10 bases sitting between them. Per germline, CDR1 MNHEY and CDR2 SVGEGT. The CDR3 sequence is 14 residues long. The CDR3 sequence: CASSYSGPGYEQYF. The DNA of the CDR3 is TGTGCCAGCAGTTACTCGGGGCCAGGGTACGAGCAGTACTTC.

The CDR3 loop is CASSLVIWREQYF. CDR3 nucleotide sequence: TGTGCCAGCAGCTTAGTTATCTGGCGCGAGCAGTACTTC. The rearrangement uses TRBV7-9 and TRBJ2-7; the D is unclear. The CDR3 is 13 amino acids. The V end was cut by 1 base, the J end by 6 bases, with 10 bases between. Per the germline V gene, CDR1 is SEHNR and CDR2 is FQNEAQ (reference sequence). The complete variable domain, with remaining parts taken from reference TRBV7-9 and TRBJ2-7, reads DTGVSQNPRHKITKRGQNVTFRCDPISEHNRLYWYRQTLGQGPEFLTYFQNEAQLEKSRLLSDRFSAERPKGSFSTLEIQRTEQGDSAMYLCASSLVIWREQYFGPGTRLTVT.

This clonotype was seen more than once but under ten times. The rearrangement links TRBV24-1 to TRBJ2-1, with D perhaps matching TRBD1 (6 bases). CDR3 size: 14 residues. Trimming left V 7 bases short and J 9 bases short, with 18 bases between. CDR1 and CDR2 (germline): KGHDR, SFDVKD. The CDR3 reads CATRTNREQGEQFF. The DNA for the CDR3 is TGTGCCACCAGAACAAACAGGGAGCAGGGTGAGCAGTTCTTC.

This clonotype occurred a few times. The V gene is TRBV18, the J gene TRBJ2-3; unclear D gene. V was pared by 3 bases and J by 0 bases, with 7 bases between. CDR1 and CDR2 from the germline V gene are KGHSH and LQKENI. This CDR3 comprises 14 residues. CDR3 DNA sequence: TGTGCCAGCTCACCGGGCGAGAGCACAGATACGCAGTATTTT. It encodes CASSPGESTDTQYF.

This clonotype was observed many times. The chain links TRBV10-3 to TRBJ2-3; 10 bases agree with TRBD2. The CDR3 sequence is 14 residues long. J lost 5 bases, V lost 6 bases, and 5 bases had no gene match. Germline assignment: CDR1 ENHRY and CDR2 SYGVKD. CDR3 in DNA: TGTGCCATCAGAGAGCGGGGGGGCATAGATACGCAGTATTTT. This encodes CAIRERGGIDTQYF.

This chain connects TRBV5-1 to TRBJ2-3; D is unclear. Deletions cut 0 bases from V and 2 bases from J, with 10 bases between. The CDR3 contains 15 residues. Germline V gives CDR1 SGHRS, CDR2 YFSETQ. CDR3 in amino acids: CASSLAGSPTDTQYF. CDR3 sequence (DNA): TGCGCCAGCAGCTTGGCCGGCTCACCCACAGATACGCAGTATTTT.

Ten or more counts support this clonotype. CDR3: CASTDPGAYQPQHF. The CDR3, as DNA: TGTGCCAGCACCGACCCGGGTGCCTACCAGCCCCAGCATTTT. The chain employs TRBV7-2 and TRBJ1-5; no reliable D call. The CDR3 length is 14 residues. CDR1 is SGHTA and CDR2 is FQGNSA in the germline V gene. V shed 7 bases and J shed 7 bases, with 17 bases lying between them.

This clonotype was detected a few times. The gene calls are TRBV5-1 and TRBJ2-1; no clear D gene. This CDR3 region has 16 residues. The V and J ends lost 4 bases and 2 bases respectively, with 16 bases between them. Germline lookup yields CDR1 SGHRS and CDR2 YFSETQ. The CDR3 loop reads CASSPRTKPAYNEQFF. DNA of the CDR3: TGCGCCAGCAGCCCCCGGACCAAACCCGCCTACAATGAGCAGTTCTTC.

The V call is TRBV3-1, the J call TRBJ1-6; D possibly corresponds to TRBD1 (5 bases). With 1 base removed from V and 1 base from J, the gap between germline ends came to 14 bases. Germline CDR1 reads LGHDT; CDR2 reads YNNKEL (reference sequence). This CDR3 has 18 amino acids. The CDR3 sequence is CASSQVLQVFSYNSPLHF. The CDR3, as DNA: TGTGCCAGCAGCCAAGTTTTACAGGTCTTTTCCTATAATTCACCCCTCCACTTT.

Points on this clonotype: Being one base from a much bigger clone, this may be a read error. The chain couples TRBV9 to TRBJ2-3; 7 nucleotides align to TRBD1. There are 16 residues in the CDR3. Per the germline V gene, CDR1 is SGDLS and CDR2 is YYNGEE. V trimming: 4 bases; J trimming: 6 bases; junction bases outside the gene matches: 14. CDR3 protein: CASSRRLRQGVDTQYF. In nucleotides, the CDR3 is TGTGCCAGCAGCAGGAGGTTGAGACAGGGAGTGGATACGCAGTATTTT.

This clonotype showed up many times. The V call is TRBV27, the J call TRBJ1-1; 10 bases fit TRBD1. The CDR3 extends over 19 amino acids. Germline V gene sequence: CDR1 MNHEY, CDR2 SMNVEV (reference sequence). V lost 2 bases to trimming and J lost 0 bases; unmatched junction nucleotides: 12. The CDR3 region has the DNA TGTGCCAGCAGTTTAGACAGGGGGCCAGTTGATGAAGTGAACACTGAAGCTTTCTTT. Its translation: CASSLDRGPVDEVNTEAFF.

This clonotype was counted ten times or more. The V and J genes are TRBV9 and TRBJ2-1, with TRBD2 matching 13 bases. This CDR3 has 17 residues. Germline V gene lookup returns CDR1 SGDLS and CDR2 YYNGEE. V trimming: 4 bases; J trimming: 6 bases; junction bases outside the gene matches: 10. CDR3 sequence (DNA): TGTGCCAGCAGCTTAACTAGCGGGGGGGCCCTCCTCAATGAGCAGTTCTTC. It codes for CASSLTSGGALLNEQFF.

This chain links TRBV14 with TRBJ2-4; D is unclear. This CDR3 region has 14 residues. Trimming shortened V by 3 bases and J by 2 bases, and 8 bases separated the two germline ends. Germline V lookup: CDR1 SGHDN, CDR2 FVKESK. Here the CDR3 DNA reads TGTGCCAGCAGCCACCCGGGCCCCAAAAACATTCAGTACTTC. Its protein product is CASSHPGPKNIQYF.

This clonotype was recorded many times. The chain joins TRBV7-8 to TRBJ2-7; possible D gene TRBD2, 5 bases. Germline CDR1 SGHVS, CDR2 FQNEAQ. The CDR3 contains 15 residues. Deletions cut 3 bases from V and 3 bases from J, with 15 bases between. Here the CDR3 DNA reads TGTGCCAGCAGCTTCTCGAGACTATTACACTACGAGCAGTACGTC. Its protein product is CASSFSRLLHYEQYV.

Many counts were recorded for this clonotype. This CDR3 is CASSVGSSNTGELFF. For the CDR3, the DNA is TGTGCCAGCAGTGTTGGCTCTTCGAACACCGGGGAGCTGTTTTTT. This chain joins TRBV2 and TRBJ2-2, with D uncertain. The V end was cut by 4 bases, the J end by 0 bases, with 9 bases between. The CDR3 covers 15 residues. CDR1 and CDR2 from the germline V gene are SNHLY and FYNNEI.

This clonotype appeared a few times. J is TRBJ1-1 and V is TRBV19, with D perhaps TRBD1 (5 bases). The V gene's germline CDR1 is LNHDA and CDR2 SQIVND (reference sequence). The germline V and J ends were trimmed by 7 bases and 1 base, with 10 bases remaining between them. The CDR3 sequence is 13 residues long. The DNA for the CDR3 is TGTGCCAGTACTCTGACAGAGAACACTGAAGCTTTCTTT. This encodes CASTLTENTEAFF.

This clonotype has a count of ten or more. The rearrangement joins TRBV7-2 to TRBJ2-3; D gene uncertain. The CDR3 consists of 16 residues. V was trimmed by 1 base and J by 2 bases, leaving 13 bases between them. Per germline, CDR1 SGHTA and CDR2 FQGNSA. The DNA for the CDR3 is TGTGCCAGCAGCTTAGAAGTCGACTCTATCACAGATACGCAGTATTTT. It translates to CASSLEVDSITDTQYF.

This clonotype has a handful of counts. V is TRBV5-1 and J is TRBJ1-1; 7 bases match TRBD1. The V gene's germline CDR1 is SGHRS and CDR2 YFSETQ. The CDR3 contains 14 residues. V lost 1 base, J lost 2 bases, and 2 bases stayed unmatched. The CDR3 loop reads CASSLYRGNTEAFF. DNA for the CDR3: TGCGCCAGCAGCTTGTACAGGGGAAACACTGAAGCTTTCTTT.

This clonotype was detected only a few times. The V call is TRBV7-9, the J call TRBJ1-1; a weak D match, TRBD1 (5 bases). The germline V and J ends were trimmed by 5 bases and 7 bases, with 17 bases remaining between them. Germline values: CDR1 SEHNR, CDR2 FQNEAQ (reference sequence). The CDR3 sequence is 14 residues long. CDR3 sequence (DNA): TGTGCCAGCAGCCCCATGAGGGGTAGGGGTGAAGCTTTCTTT. It specifies CASSPMRGRGEAFF.

This clonotype counts as medium-sized. The rearrangement links TRBV5-5 to TRBJ2-1, with 10 positions matching TRBD2. The V and J ends lost 2 bases and 6 bases, in that order; junction bases with no gene match: 5. Per the germline V gene, CDR1 is SGHKS and CDR2 is YYEKEE (reference sequence). CDR3 length equals 15 residues. As DNA, the CDR3 is TGTGCCAGCAGCTTTCTTAGCGGGGGGATCAATGAGCAGTTCTTC. Its translation: CASSFLSGGINEQFF.

This clonotype was picked up many times. The chain uses TRBV20-1 and TRBJ2-1; 8 nucleotides align to TRBD2. The CDR3 spans 16 residues. V lost 2 bases to trimming and J lost 4 bases; unmatched junction nucleotides: 10. In germline, CDR1 is DFQATT, CDR2 SNEGSKA (reference sequence). The CDR3 sequence: CSARPTGGREYNEQFF. CDR3 coding DNA: TGCAGTGCTAGACCTACGGGGGGGCGGGAATACAATGAGCAGTTCTTC.

This clonotype was observed many times. The CDR3 region is CASSLADWGTDTQYF. CDR3 nucleotides: TGTGCCAGCAGCTTAGCTGATTGGGGCACAGATACGCAGTATTTT. The V and J genes are TRBV7-2 and TRBJ2-3; D is unclear. Germline V gene lookup returns CDR1 SGHTA and CDR2 FQGNSA. This CDR3 region has 15 residues. The ends were cut back, 0 bases at V and 1 base at J, with 8 bases in the middle.

At least ten counts were recorded for this clonotype. The CDR3 DNA sequence: TGCGCCAGCAGCCAGGGAACTGAAGCTTTCTTT. It is translated as CASSQGTEAFF. The genes are TRBV4-1 and TRBJ1-1; D remains ambiguous. The CDR3 runs 11 residues. Germline V gene lookup returns CDR1 MGHRA and CDR2 YSYEKL. V lost 3 bases, J lost 5 bases, and 4 bases lay in between.

This clonotype has more than one count but fewer than ten. The rearrangement links TRBV9 to TRBJ2-7, with D perhaps TRBD1 or TRBD2 (5 bases each). Looked up from germline, CDR1 is SGDLS and CDR2 is YYNGEE. Trimming shortened V by 4 bases and J by 2 bases, and 13 bases separated the two germline ends. The CDR3 extends over 14 amino acids. This CDR3 reads CASSPGTVPYEQYF. In DNA form, the CDR3 reads TGTGCCAGCAGCCCGGGGACCGTCCCCTACGAGCAGTACTTC.

The V and J genes are TRBV20-1 and TRBJ2-3; 8 positions match TRBD2. The CDR3 extends over 15 amino acids. J lost 3 bases, V lost 6 bases, and 11 bases had no gene match. The germline V gene has CDR1 DFQATT and CDR2 SNEGSKA (reference sequence). The CDR3 DNA reads TGCAGTGCGCATAGCGGGGACGACGGTACAGATACGCAGTATTTT. It yields the protein CSAHSGDDGTDTQYF.

This clonotype was observed a handful of times. The chain joins TRBV27 to TRBJ1-2; D gene uncertain. V was trimmed by 5 bases and J by 4 bases, leaving 8 bases between them. Germline CDR1 reads MNHEY; CDR2 reads SMNVEV (reference sequence). The CDR3 is made up of 12 amino acids. The CDR3 bases are TGTGCCAGCAGTCCGGACGGCTATGGCTACACCTTC. As protein: CASSPDGYGYTF.

This clonotype was seen a handful of times. The chain is built from TRBV29-1 and TRBJ2-3, with 12 bases fitting TRBD2. CDR1 is SQVTM and CDR2 is ANQGSEA in the germline V gene. The CDR3 totals 16 residues. Trimming took 4 bases from V and 5 from J; bases not matched to a gene: 10. DNA for the CDR3: TGCAGCGTTGTGTTTCCTAGCGGGGGGGGTCTAGATACGCAGTATTTT. Amino acid sequence: CSVVFPSGGGLDTQYF.

The J gene is TRBJ1-2, the V gene TRBV27; no clear D. The CDR3 sequence is 12 residues long. Germline-derived CDR1 and CDR2 are MNHEY and SMNVEV (reference sequence). The V gene lost 4 bases and the J gene lost 9 bases, with 12 bases spanning the gap. DNA of the CDR3: TGTGCCAGCAGTTCAGACCTGTTGCGCTACACCTTC. This translates into CASSSDLLRYTF.